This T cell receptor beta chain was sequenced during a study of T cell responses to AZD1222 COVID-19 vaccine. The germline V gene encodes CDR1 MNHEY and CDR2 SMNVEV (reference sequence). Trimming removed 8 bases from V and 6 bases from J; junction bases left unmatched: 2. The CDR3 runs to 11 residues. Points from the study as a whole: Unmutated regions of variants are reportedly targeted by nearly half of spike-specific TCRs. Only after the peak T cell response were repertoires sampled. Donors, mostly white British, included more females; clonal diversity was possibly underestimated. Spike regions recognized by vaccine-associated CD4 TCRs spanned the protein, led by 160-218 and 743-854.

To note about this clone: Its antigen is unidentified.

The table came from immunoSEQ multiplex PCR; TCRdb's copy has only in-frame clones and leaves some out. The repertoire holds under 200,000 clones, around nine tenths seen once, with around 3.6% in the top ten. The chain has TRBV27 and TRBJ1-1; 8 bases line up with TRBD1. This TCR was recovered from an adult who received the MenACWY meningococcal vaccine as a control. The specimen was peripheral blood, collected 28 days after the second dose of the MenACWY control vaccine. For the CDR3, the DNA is TGTGCCAGCGGCAGGGGGCCTGAAGCTTTCTTT. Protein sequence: CASGRGPEAFF.